The source of this T cell receptor (beta chain) is a study of cytomegalovirus exposure and HLA in healthy donors. This clone was detected only once. Its antigen is still unknown. CDR3 length: 13 residues. Trimming stripped 8 bases from V and 0 bases from J, with 10 bases between. Germline lookup yields CDR1 SNHLY and CDR2 FYNNEI. Study-level results: Compared with the approximately 680-donor mean, an Asian-associated ancestry cluster reportedly had fewer N-insertions, according to a later analysis.

The PCR ran on 60 Vbeta and 13 Jbeta primers. Sequencing used immunoSEQ multiplex PCR; TCRdb keeps in-frame clones, though not all of them. This table holds 150,000 or so clones, just under 80% found once. The specimen was PBMCs. J is TRBJ1-1 and V is TRBV2, with a weak D call TRBD1 (6 bases). The origin of this receptor is a woman in her forties or fifties in good health and CMV-seropositive. This CDR3 reads CASYQGLNTEAFF. DNA for the CDR3: TGTGCCAGCTACCAGGGGTTGAACACTGAAGCTTTCTTT.